One and the same sample provided the 11 T cell receptor beta chains below, sequenced in a study of blood T cell repertoires in COVID-19. Assay: immunoSEQ multiplex PCR; the TCRdb copy retains only in-frame clones and omits some. The sample has under 130,000 clones, 65% to 80% seen once. The sample was peripheral blood. These receptors came from a man in his 70s with active or convalescent COVID-19.

J is TRBJ1-2 and V is TRBV30; a possible D gene is TRBD1 (5 bases). The CDR3 consists of 12 residues. V was trimmed by 3 bases and J by 6 bases, leaving 11 bases between them. Germline V gives CDR1 GTSNPN, CDR2 SVGIG (reference sequence). CDR3 nucleotide sequence: TGTGCCTGGAGCGGGGGAAGAGATGGCTACACCTTC. This codes for CAWSGGRDGYTF.

In this sample, this clone turned up many times. This chain uses TRBV6-1 with TRBJ1-3, with D maybe TRBD1 (5 bases). V lost 3 bases and J lost 6, with 12 bases in between. Germline CDR1 is MNHNS and CDR2 is SASEGT. The CDR3 contains 14 residues. CDR3 protein: CASSEAGWANTIYF. The CDR3 DNA sequence: TGTGCCAGCAGTGAGGCAGGGTGGGCAAACACCATATATTTT.

This clone is a singleton in its sample. The genes are TRBV5-1 and TRBJ2-7; no firm D call. CDR3 size: 14 residues. Trimming left V 0 bases short and J 2 bases short, with 9 bases between. Looked up from germline, CDR1 is SGHRS and CDR2 is YFSETQ. CDR3 residues: CASSLGGSPYEQYF. In nucleotides, the CDR3 is TGCGCCAGCAGCTTGGGAGGTTCCCCCTACGAGCAGTACTTC.

The CDR3 sequence: CASSQDGGRAAFF. DNA for the CDR3: TGTGCCAGCAGCCAAGATGGAGGGAGGGCGGCTTTCTTT. The gene calls are TRBV3-1 (or the pseudogene TRBV3-2) and TRBJ1-1; D unresolved. Germline CDR1 LGHDT, CDR2 YNNKEL (reference sequence). Trimming pared 0 bases from V and 11 bases from J, leaving 13 bases between. The CDR3 sequence is 13 residues long.

The chain couples TRBV28 to TRBJ2-3, with TRBD1 matching 7 bases. Germline values: CDR1 MDHEN, CDR2 SYDVKM. The trim removed 4 bases at V and 14 bases at J, leaving 9 bases unmatched. This CDR3 is 12 amino acids long. This CDR3 reads CASSSDRVYRYF. The CDR3 coding sequence is TGTGCCAGCAGTTCAGACAGGGTTTATAGGTATTTT.

This chain links TRBV30 with TRBJ1-5; the D gene is possibly TRBD1 (5 bases). CDR1 GTSNPN and CDR2 SVGIG come from the germline V gene (reference sequence). V lost 2 bases and J lost 11, with 16 bases in between. The CDR3 runs 13 residues. The CDR3 is CAWSRAGWGAQHF. The DNA of the CDR3 is TGTGCCTGGAGTAGGGCTGGCTGGGGGGCCCAGCATTTT.

The chain links TRBV19 to TRBJ2-7; TRBD1 matches at 7 bases. V lost 9 bases to trimming and J lost 5 bases; unmatched junction nucleotides: 16. In germline, CDR1 is LNHDA, CDR2 SQIVND (reference sequence). CDR3 length: 15 amino acids. The CDR3 sequence is CASLDGQQGRDEQYF. CDR3 nucleotides: TGTGCCAGCCTTGACGGGCAACAGGGGAGAGACGAGCAGTACTTC. Full variable domain (outside the CDR3, taken from reference TRBV19 and TRBJ2-7): DGGITQSPKYLFRKEGQNVTLSCEQNLNHDAMYWYRQDPGQGLRLIYYSQIVNDFQKGDIAEGYSVSREKKESFPLTVTSAQKNPTAFYLCASLDGQQGRDEQYFGPGTRLTVT.

This CDR3 is CASSQSNRDHNEQFF. DNA of the CDR3: TGTGCCAGCAGCCAATCCAACAGGGACCACAATGAGCAGTTCTTC. The chain couples TRBV4-2 to TRBJ2-1; perhaps TRBD1 as D (6 bases). V was pared by 2 bases and J by 5 bases, with 13 bases between. The germline V gene encodes CDR1 LGHNA and CDR2 YNFKEQ. The CDR3 sequence is 15 residues long.

This clone was seen more than once but under ten times. The chain uses TRBV5-1 and TRBJ2-3; 14 bases are shared with TRBD2. The CDR3 contains 15 residues. With 4 bases clipped from V and 10 bases from J, the junction kept 8 bases outside the gene matches. Germline CDR1 and CDR2: SGHRS and YFSETQ. The CDR3 sequence is CASSPGLAGEAAQYF. The CDR3 DNA reads as TGCGCCAGCAGCCCGGGACTAGCGGGAGAGGCTGCGCAGTATTTT.

The rearrangement joins TRBV5-5 to TRBJ1-1, with D tentatively TRBD1 (6 bases). The CDR3 has 12 residues. V was cut by 4 bases and J by 10 bases, with 14 bases left in between. Germline CDR1 SGHKS, CDR2 YYEKEE (reference sequence). The CDR3 region is CASSASDSRAFF. CDR3 in DNA: TGTGCCAGCAGCGCCTCGGACAGCAGAGCTTTCTTT.

This chain joins TRBV14 and TRBJ1-2, with D unclear. This CDR3 is 13 amino acids long. Trimming cost V 1 base and J 4 bases, with 7 bases left between them. Germline V CDR1 and CDR2: SGHDN, FVKESK. CDR3 amino acids: CASSQGSSYGYTF. The CDR3 DNA reads as TGTGCCAGCAGCCAAGGATCCAGCTATGGCTACACCTTC.